This T cell receptor beta chain was captured by sequencing in a study of T cell responses to AZD1222 COVID-19 vaccine. V shed 6 bases, J shed 8 bases, and the junction held 8 bases outside the gene matches. This CDR3 is built from 13 residues. Germline-derived CDR1 and CDR2 are KGHDR and SFDVKD. Data came from immunoSEQ multiplex PCR; TCRdb stores just in-frame clones and leaves some out. This sample has fewer than 200,000 clones, with 70% to 90% found just once. The TCR was taken from an adult in good health. The chain joins TRBV24-1 to TRBJ1-2, with 7 bases matching TRBD1. The sample consisted of peripheral blood, taken on day 0 of AZD1222 vaccination. The CDR3 reads CATSTGEEVGYTF. The CDR3 DNA reads TGTGCCACCAGTACAGGGGAAGAAGTCGGCTACACCTTC.